A selection of T cell receptor beta chains follows, all from one sample in a study of OX40 agonist ivuxolimab in advanced cancers. Repertoires were generated with immunoSEQ multiplex PCR, while TCRdb's copy carries only in-frame clones and drops some. Of some 10,000 clones in the sample, roughly four fifths were seen once. Here the sequenced sample was CD4+ or CD8+ T cells sorted from blood, taken in a trial of the OX40 agonist ivuxolimab. The source is an adult with an advanced solid tumor such as melanoma, head and neck, liver or kidney cancer. Both conserved end residues are part of each CDR3. D genes are given only for firm matches. Clone size, where shown, is once, few, many, or a class for clones that have expanded.

CDR3 protein,CDR3 DNA,D gene,clone size,J gene,V gene
CASSLAGIDSRSPLHF,TGTGCCAGCAGCTTAGCAGGGATCGACTCGCGTTCACCCCTCCACTTT,NA,NA,TRBJ1-6,TRBV7-2
CASSRRTTGGYEQYF,TGTGCCAGCAGCCGCCGGACCACAGGGGGCTACGAGCAGTACTTC,TRBD1,NA,TRBJ2-7,TRBV13
CASSKDPGATNEKLFF,TGTGCCAGCAGCAAAGATCCAGGGGCAACTAATGAAAAACTGTTTTTT,NA,NA,TRBJ1-4,TRBV21-1
CASSLGGREAFF,TGTGCCAGCAGCCTAGGGGGCCGTGAAGCTTTCTTT,TRBD1,NA,TRBJ1-1,TRBV9
CASSSIQEYQETQYF,TGTGCCAGCAGCTCGATTCAGGAATACCAAGAGACCCAGTACTTC,NA,NA,TRBJ2-5,TRBV11-3
CASSLSTSQGTDTQYF,TGTGCCAGCAGTTTATCGACTAGCCAAGGCACAGATACGCAGTATTTT,TRBD2,NA,TRBJ2-3,TRBV28
CASGPGPQHF,TGTGCCAGCGGTCCGGGCCCCCAGCATTTT,NA,few,TRBJ1-5,TRBV27
CASDRSGESHEQYF,TGTGCCAGCGACCGAAGCGGTGAGTCCCACGAGCAGTACTTC,NA,NA,TRBJ2-7,TRBV5-8
CATSREKVPPSSGNTIYF,TGTGCCACCAGCAGAGAAAAGGTCCCCCCCAGCTCTGGAAACACCATATATTTT,NA,NA,TRBJ1-3,TRBV15
CASSVDVTGDQPQHF,TGTGCCAGCAGCGTAGACGTGACAGGGGATCAGCCCCAGCATTTT,TRBD1,NA,TRBJ1-5,TRBV9
CASSGGSNQPQHF,TGTGCCAGCTCAGGGGGAAGCAATCAGCCCCAGCATTTT,TRBD1,once,TRBJ1-5,TRBV27
CATSREDRGADTQYF,TGTGCCACCAGCAGAGAGGACAGGGGCGCAGATACGCAGTATTTT,TRBD1,NA,TRBJ2-3,TRBV15
CASSWTGASGELFF,TGCGCCAGCAGCTGGACGGGGGCGTCCGGGGAGCTGTTTTTT,NA,once,TRBJ2-2,TRBV4-3
CASSQDRLRPRDTLSYEQYF,TGTGCCAGCAGCCAAGATCGGCTGCGACCGAGAGACACACTATCCTACGAGCAGTACTTC,NA,NA,TRBJ2-7,TRBV14
CASSGTGGANTGELFF,TGTGCCAGCAGCGGCACCGGGGGCGCGAACACCGGGGAGCTGTTTTTT,NA,few,TRBJ2-2,TRBV13
CASSDGWGQGTYEQYF,TGTGCCAGCAGTGATGGGTGGGGACAGGGTACCTACGAGCAGTACTTC,TRBD1,few,TRBJ2-7,TRBV2
CASSRIPNTEAFF,TGTGCCAGCAGTCGTATCCCGAACACTGAAGCTTTCTTT,NA,NA,TRBJ1-1,TRBV9
CASSLVQGTDTQYF,TGTGCCAGCAGCCTTGTTCAGGGGACAGATACGCAGTATTTT,NA,NA,TRBJ2-3,TRBV7-9
CASRNPRGPWETQYF,TGTGCCAGCAGGAACCCGAGGGGACCGTGGGAGACCCAGTACTTC,NA,NA,TRBJ2-5,TRBV28
CASRRASMNTEAFF,TGTGCCAGCAGAAGAGCCTCCATGAACACTGAAGCTTTCTTT,NA,NA,TRBJ1-1,TRBV6-5
CAWQTDLAEYGYTF,TGTGCCTGGCAAACGGACCTGGCAGAGTATGGCTACACCTTC,NA,NA,TRBJ1-2,TRBV30
CASSVAPGGPGNTIYF,TGTGCCAGCAGCGTAGCACCGGGGGGCCCCGGAAACACCATATATTTT,NA,NA,TRBJ1-3,TRBV9
CASGTWCAGQSRANVLTF,TGTGCTAGTGGTACGTGGTGTGCAGGACAAAGTCGGGCCAACGTCCTGACTTTC,NA,NA,TRBJ2-6,TRBV12-5
CATRPDYGYTF,TGTGCCACCCGACCTGACTATGGCTACACCTTC,NA,NA,TRBJ1-2,TRBV7-9
CSGAGGTEAFF,TGCAGTGGAGCGGGGGGCACTGAAGCTTTCTTT,NA,NA,TRBJ1-1,TRBV20-1
CASSQDRTGVNTEAFF,TGCGCCAGCAGCCAAGATCGAACAGGGGTGAACACTGAAGCTTTCTTT,TRBD1,NA,TRBJ1-1,TRBV4-1
CASSTGRRATEAFF,TGTGCCAGCAGTACAGGGAGGAGGGCCACTGAAGCTTTCTTT,NA,once,TRBJ1-1,TRBV7-9
CASSLVLAGSADTQYF,TGTGCCAGCAGCTTAGTCCTGGCAGGGTCCGCAGATACGCAGTATTTT,NA,NA,TRBJ2-3,TRBV7-6
CASSPRRPGTGSYNEQFF,TGTGCCAGCAGCCCCCGACGCCCCGGGACAGGTTCCTACAATGAGCAGTTCTTC,TRBD1,NA,TRBJ2-1,TRBV7-2
CASSPGTRGDEQFF,TGTGCCAGCAGCCCAGGGACTAGAGGCGATGAGCAGTTCTTC,TRBD2,few,TRBJ2-1,TRBV9
CASSLEGRQGDGYTF,TGTGCCAGCAGCTTAGAAGGACGGCAAGGGGATGGCTACACCTTC,NA,NA,TRBJ1-2,TRBV11-1
CASSSLDRVGIGYTF,TGTGCCAGTAGTTCCCTCGACAGGGTCGGGATCGGCTACACCTTC,TRBD1,medium-sized,TRBJ1-2,TRBV19
CASSQDIGGEQYF,TGTGCCAGCAGCCAAGATATTGGGGGGGAGCAGTACTTC,NA,NA,TRBJ2-7,TRBV4-2
CASRRVYNSNTGELFF,TGTGCCAGCAGGAGGGTCTACAACTCGAACACCGGGGAGCTGTTTTTT,NA,NA,TRBJ2-2,TRBV21-1
CASSLEGDSYEQYF,TGTGCCAGCAGCTTGGAAGGGGACTCCTACGAGCAGTACTTC,NA,NA,TRBJ2-7,TRBV5-8
CASSFTSGGAWGYNEQFF,TGTGCCAGCAGCTTCACTAGCGGGGGGGCCTGGGGCTACAATGAGCAGTTCTTC,TRBD2,few,TRBJ2-1,TRBV11-3
CASTLGGANYGYTF,TGTGCCAGCACCCTGGGGGGGGCTAACTATGGCTACACCTTC,NA,NA,TRBJ1-2,TRBV28
CASTASGAGARITDTQYF,TGCGCCAGCACCGCAAGTGGCGCGGGGGCCCGCATCACAGATACGCAGTATTTT,NA,NA,TRBJ2-3,TRBV4-1
CASSPRGGGVGEQYF,TGTGCCAGCAGTCCCCGGGGGGGTGGGGTCGGCGAGCAGTACTTC,TRBD2,few,TRBJ2-7,TRBV6-5
CASSYSQGLINTEAFF,TGTGCCAGCAGTTACTCGCAGGGACTTATAAACACTGAAGCTTTCTTT,NA,NA,TRBJ1-1,TRBV6-5
CASSILALGQPQHF,TGTGCCAGTAGTATTCTCGCCCTAGGGCAGCCCCAGCATTTT,NA,NA,TRBJ1-5,TRBV19
CSVTFYRDEAFF,TGCAGCGTGACGTTTTACAGGGATGAAGCTTTCTTT,NA,NA,TRBJ1-1,TRBV29-1
CAISASIWNEQFF,TGTGCCATCAGTGCCAGCATCTGGAATGAGCAGTTCTTC,NA,NA,TRBJ2-1,TRBV10-3
CASSPRTGFRYNEQFF,TGTGCCAGCAGCCCCCGGACAGGGTTCCGATACAATGAGCAGTTCTTC,TRBD1,few,TRBJ2-1,TRBV7-9
CASGAYEQYF,TGTGCCAGCGGGGCCTACGAGCAGTACTTC,NA,NA,TRBJ2-7,TRBV27